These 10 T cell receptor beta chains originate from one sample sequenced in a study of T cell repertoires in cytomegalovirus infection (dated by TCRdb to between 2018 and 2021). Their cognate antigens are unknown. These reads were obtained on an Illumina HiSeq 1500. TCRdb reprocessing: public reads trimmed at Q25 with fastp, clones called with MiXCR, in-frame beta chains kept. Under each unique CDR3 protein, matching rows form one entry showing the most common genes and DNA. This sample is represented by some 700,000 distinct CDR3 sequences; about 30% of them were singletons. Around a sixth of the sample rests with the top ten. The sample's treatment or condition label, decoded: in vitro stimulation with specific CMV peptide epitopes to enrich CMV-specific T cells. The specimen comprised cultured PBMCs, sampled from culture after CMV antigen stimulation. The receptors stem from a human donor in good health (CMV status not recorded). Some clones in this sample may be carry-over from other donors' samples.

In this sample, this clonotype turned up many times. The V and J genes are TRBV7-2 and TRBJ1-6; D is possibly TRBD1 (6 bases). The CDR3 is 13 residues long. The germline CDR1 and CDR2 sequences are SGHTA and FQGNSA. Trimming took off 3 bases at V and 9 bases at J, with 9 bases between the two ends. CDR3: CASSLRTASPLHF. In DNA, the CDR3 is TGTGCCAGCAGCTTGCGGACAGCTTCACCCCTCCACTTT.

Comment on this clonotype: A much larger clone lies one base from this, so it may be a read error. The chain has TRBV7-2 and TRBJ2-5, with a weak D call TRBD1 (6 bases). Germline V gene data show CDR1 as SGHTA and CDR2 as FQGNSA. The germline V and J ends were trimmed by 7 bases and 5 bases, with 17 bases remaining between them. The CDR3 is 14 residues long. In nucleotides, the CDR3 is TGTGCCAGCACCTTCGGACCAGACAGGGAGACCCAGTACTTC. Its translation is CASTFGPDRETQYF.

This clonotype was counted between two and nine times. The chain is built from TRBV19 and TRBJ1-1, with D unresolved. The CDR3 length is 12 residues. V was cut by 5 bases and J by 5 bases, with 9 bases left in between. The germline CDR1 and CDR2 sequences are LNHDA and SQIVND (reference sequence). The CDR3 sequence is CASSPSWTEAFF. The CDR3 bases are TGTGCCAGTAGTCCCAGTTGGACTGAAGCTTTCTTT.

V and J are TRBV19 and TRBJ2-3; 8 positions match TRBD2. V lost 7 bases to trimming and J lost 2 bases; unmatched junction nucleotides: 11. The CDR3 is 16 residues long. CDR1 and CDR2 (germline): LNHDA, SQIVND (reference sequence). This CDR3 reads CASTNRAGGVTDTQYF. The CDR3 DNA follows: TGTGCCAGTACCAATAGGGCGGGAGGTGTCACAGATACGCAGTATTTT. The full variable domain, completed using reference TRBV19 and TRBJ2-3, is DGGITQSPKYLFRKEGQNVTLSCEQNLNHDAMYWYRQDPGQGLRLIYYSQIVNDFQKGDIAEGYSVSREKKESFPLTVTSAQKNPTAFYLCASTNRAGGVTDTQYFGPGTRLTVL.

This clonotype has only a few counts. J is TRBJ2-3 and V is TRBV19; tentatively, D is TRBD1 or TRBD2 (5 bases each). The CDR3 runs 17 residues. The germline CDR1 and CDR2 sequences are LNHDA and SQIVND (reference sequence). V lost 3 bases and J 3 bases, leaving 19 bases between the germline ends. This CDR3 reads CASSIGTRIQLTDTQYF. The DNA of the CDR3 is TGTGCCAGTAGTATTGGGACCCGCATTCAGCTTACAGATACGCAGTATTTT.

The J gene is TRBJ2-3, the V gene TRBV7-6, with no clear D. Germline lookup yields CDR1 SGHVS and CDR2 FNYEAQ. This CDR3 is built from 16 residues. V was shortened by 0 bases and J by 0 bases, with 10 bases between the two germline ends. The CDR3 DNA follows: TGTGCCAGCAGCTTAGCGCCTCTACTTAGCACAGATACGCAGTATTTT. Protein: CASSLAPLLSTDTQYF.

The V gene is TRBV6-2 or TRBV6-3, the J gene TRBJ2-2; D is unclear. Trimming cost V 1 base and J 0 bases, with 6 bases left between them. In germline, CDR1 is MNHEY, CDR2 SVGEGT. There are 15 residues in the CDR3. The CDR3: CASSYFAANTGELFF. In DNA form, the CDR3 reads TGTGCCAGCAGTTACTTTGCAGCGAACACCGGGGAGCTGTTTTTT.

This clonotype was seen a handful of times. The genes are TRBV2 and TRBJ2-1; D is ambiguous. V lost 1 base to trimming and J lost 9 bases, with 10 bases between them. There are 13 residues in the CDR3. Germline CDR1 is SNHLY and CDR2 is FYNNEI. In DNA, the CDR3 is TGTGCCAGCAGTGAAGAAACTCGCGGTGAGCAGTTCTTC. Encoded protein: CASSEETRGEQFF.

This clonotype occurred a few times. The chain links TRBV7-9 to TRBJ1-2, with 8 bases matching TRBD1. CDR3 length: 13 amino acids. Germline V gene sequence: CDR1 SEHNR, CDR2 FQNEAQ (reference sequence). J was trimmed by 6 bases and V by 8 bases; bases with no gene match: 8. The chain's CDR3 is CASGTGGMDGYTF. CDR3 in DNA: TGTGCCAGCGGAACAGGGGGAATGGATGGCTACACCTTC.

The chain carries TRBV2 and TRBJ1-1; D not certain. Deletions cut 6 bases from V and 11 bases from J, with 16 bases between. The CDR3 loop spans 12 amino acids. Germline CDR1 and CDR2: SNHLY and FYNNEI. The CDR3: CASSADQAGAFF. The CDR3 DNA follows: TGTGCCAGCAGCGCCGACCAAGCGGGGGCTTTCTTT.